This is a list of T cell receptor beta chains from one sample in a study of T cell responses to AZD1222 COVID-19 vaccine. TCRdb's table, derived via immunoSEQ multiplex PCR, lists solely in-frame clones and lacks some. The sample contains 83,000 or so clones, around 89% of which appear only once. The source was peripheral blood, collected on day 0 of MenACWY control vaccination. The receptors here all came from an adult in good health. Each CDR3 is given with its conserved first and last residue. D genes are given only for firm matches. Expanded clones get a size class; other rows say once, few or many, or leave the size out.

D gene: TRBD1; V gene: TRBV5-4; J gene: TRBJ1-4; clone size: NA; CDR3 protein: CASSLGDRGPPNEKLFF; CDR3 DNA: TGTGCCAGCAGCTTGGGGGACAGGGGCCCTCCTAATGAAAAACTGTTTTTT
D gene: NA; V gene: TRBV3-1/TRBV3-2; J gene: TRBJ1-2; clone size: NA; CDR3 protein: CASSQAEAGYYGYTF; CDR3 DNA: TGTGCCAGCAGCCAAGCCGAAGCAGGGTACTATGGCTACACCTTC
D gene: TRBD2; V gene: TRBV4-3; J gene: TRBJ2-1; clone size: NA; CDR3 protein: CASSQGTSGSNEQFF; CDR3 DNA: TGCGCCAGCAGCCAAGGGACTAGCGGGAGTAATGAGCAGTTCTTC
D gene: NA; V gene: TRBV6-5; J gene: TRBJ1-5; clone size: NA; CDR3 protein: CASRLQGGSNQPQHF; CDR3 DNA: TGTGCCAGCAGGCTACAGGGTGGTAGCAATCAGCCCCAGCATTTT
D gene: TRBD2; V gene: TRBV7-2; J gene: TRBJ2-5; clone size: NA; CDR3 protein: CASSLKWHSGGTQYF; CDR3 DNA: TGTGCCAGCAGCTTAAAGTGGCACTCGGGGGGGACCCAGTACTTC
D gene: TRBD1; V gene: TRBV6-5; J gene: TRBJ1-1; clone size: NA; CDR3 protein: CASSDRAGATEAFF; CDR3 DNA: TGTGCCAGCAGCGACAGGGCGGGCGCTACTGAAGCTTTCTTT
D gene: NA; V gene: TRBV30; J gene: TRBJ1-4; clone size: NA; CDR3 protein: CAWSPVNLANEKLFF; CDR3 DNA: TGTGCCTGGAGCCCCGTTAACCTGGCTAATGAAAAACTGTTTTTT
D gene: NA; V gene: TRBV20-1; J gene: TRBJ1-4; clone size: few; CDR3 protein: CSARERGKLFF; CDR3 DNA: TGCAGTGCTAGAGAACGAGGAAAACTGTTTTTT
D gene: NA; V gene: TRBV28; J gene: TRBJ1-1; clone size: once; CDR3 protein: CASKSGRDMNTEAFF; CDR3 DNA: TGTGCCAGCAAAAGTGGTCGGGACATGAACACTGAAGCTTTCTTT
D gene: NA; V gene: TRBV4-2; J gene: TRBJ1-2; clone size: NA; CDR3 protein: CASSQDAGGYTF; CDR3 DNA: TGTGCCAGCAGCCAAGATGCTGGGGGCTACACCTTC
D gene: TRBD2; V gene: TRBV5-1; J gene: TRBJ2-7; clone size: NA; CDR3 protein: CASRVAGAVYEQYF; CDR3 DNA: TGCGCCAGCAGGGTTGCGGGAGCAGTCTACGAGCAGTACTTC
D gene: NA; V gene: TRBV7-9; J gene: TRBJ2-1; clone size: NA; CDR3 protein: CASSYESNEQFF; CDR3 DNA: TGTGCCAGCAGCTACGAGAGCAATGAGCAGTTCTTC
D gene: TRBD1; V gene: TRBV24-1; J gene: TRBJ1-4; clone size: once; CDR3 protein: CATSDSGGSNEKLFF; CDR3 DNA: TGTGCCACCAGTGATTCAGGGGGGAGTAATGAAAAACTGTTTTTT
D gene: TRBD1; V gene: TRBV7-2; J gene: TRBJ2-4; clone size: NA; CDR3 protein: CASSQGQGDIQYF; CDR3 DNA: TGTGCCAGCAGCCAGGGACAGGGAGACATTCAGTACTTC
D gene: NA; V gene: TRBV28; J gene: TRBJ1-3; clone size: NA; CDR3 protein: CASSRNTIYF; CDR3 DNA: TGTGCCAGCAGTCGAAACACCATATATTTT
D gene: TRBD1; V gene: TRBV11-2; J gene: TRBJ1-6; clone size: NA; CDR3 protein: CASSLGGQGTHSPLHF; CDR3 DNA: TGTGCCAGCAGCTTAGGGGGACAGGGGACTCATTCACCCCTCCACTTT
D gene: NA; V gene: TRBV20-1; J gene: TRBJ1-2; clone size: NA; CDR3 protein: CSANKAYGYTF; CDR3 DNA: TGCAGTGCTAACAAAGCCTATGGCTACACCTTC
D gene: TRBD1; V gene: TRBV18; J gene: TRBJ1-5; clone size: NA; CDR3 protein: CASSPTGGRDQPQHF; CDR3 DNA: TGTGCCAGCTCACCAACAGGGGGCCGGGATCAGCCCCAGCATTTT
D gene: TRBD2; V gene: TRBV10-2; J gene: TRBJ2-2; clone size: NA; CDR3 protein: CASSESGVAGVTGELFF; CDR3 DNA: TGCGCCAGCAGTGAGTCGGGAGTAGCGGGAGTTACCGGGGAGCTGTTTTTT
D gene: TRBD1; V gene: TRBV10-3; J gene: TRBJ2-3; clone size: NA; CDR3 protein: CASMPTGDNADTQYF; CDR3 DNA: TGTGCCTCGATGCCCACAGGGGACAATGCAGATACGCAGTATTTT
D gene: NA; V gene: TRBV28; J gene: TRBJ1-2; clone size: NA; CDR3 protein: CASRGIPLGGYTF; CDR3 DNA: TGTGCCAGCAGGGGGATCCCGCTTGGGGGCTACACCTTC
D gene: TRBD1; V gene: TRBV20-1; J gene: TRBJ1-5; clone size: NA; CDR3 protein: CSASIPGTGDGPQHF; CDR3 DNA: TGCAGTGCTAGTATCCCCGGGACAGGGGACGGGCCCCAGCATTTT
D gene: NA; V gene: TRBV7-2; J gene: TRBJ1-1; clone size: NA; CDR3 protein: CASSLAWVNTEAFF; CDR3 DNA: TGTGCCAGCAGCTTAGCGTGGGTGAACACTGAAGCTTTCTTT
D gene: TRBD2; V gene: TRBV10-3; J gene: TRBJ2-2; clone size: few; CDR3 protein: CAITANTGLSNTGELFF; CDR3 DNA: TGTGCCATCACGGCGAATACGGGACTATCGAACACCGGGGAGCTGTTTTTT
D gene: TRBD1; V gene: TRBV5-1; J gene: TRBJ1-5; clone size: NA; CDR3 protein: CASSRQGDQPQHF; CDR3 DNA: TGCGCCAGCAGCAGACAGGGAGATCAGCCCCAGCATTTT
D gene: NA; V gene: TRBV7-2; J gene: TRBJ1-3; clone size: NA; CDR3 protein: CASSLVAVTGNTIYF; CDR3 DNA: TGTGCCAGCAGCTTAGTAGCAGTTACTGGAAACACCATATATTTT
D gene: NA; V gene: TRBV19; J gene: TRBJ2-7; clone size: few; CDR3 protein: CACGDTTMREQYF; CDR3 DNA: TGTGCCTGTGGGGACACCACGATGAGGGAGCAGTACTTC
D gene: NA; V gene: TRBV28; J gene: TRBJ2-5; clone size: NA; CDR3 protein: CASSLSGEQGETQYF; CDR3 DNA: TGTGCCAGCAGTTTGTCGGGGGAGCAGGGAGAGACCCAGTACTTC
D gene: TRBD1; V gene: TRBV14; J gene: TRBJ2-7; clone size: few; CDR3 protein: CASSARTGGGNYEQYF; CDR3 DNA: TGTGCCAGCAGCGCCCGGACAGGGGGAGGGAACTACGAGCAGTACTTC
D gene: TRBD1; V gene: TRBV28; J gene: TRBJ2-7; clone size: NA; CDR3 protein: CASRRQGATYEQYF; CDR3 DNA: TGTGCCAGCAGAAGACAGGGGGCGACCTACGAGCAGTACTTC
D gene: NA; V gene: TRBV6-2/TRBV6-3; J gene: TRBJ2-2; clone size: once; CDR3 protein: CASSSWTTIRDGELFF; CDR3 DNA: TGTGCCAGCAGTTCCTGGACTACGATAAGAGACGGGGAGCTGTTTTTT
D gene: NA; V gene: TRBV7-9; J gene: TRBJ1-1; clone size: NA; CDR3 protein: CASSLQDSNAFF; CDR3 DNA: TGTGCCAGCAGCTTACAGGACAGCAACGCTTTCTTT
D gene: NA; V gene: TRBV5-4; J gene: TRBJ2-2; clone size: NA; CDR3 protein: CAAHAVGELFF; CDR3 DNA: TGTGCCGCCCACGCCGTTGGGGAGCTGTTTTTT
D gene: NA; V gene: TRBV12-3/TRBV12-4; J gene: TRBJ1-1; clone size: NA; CDR3 protein: CASSPNPNTEAFF; CDR3 DNA: TGTGCCAGCAGCCCGAACCCCAACACTGAAGCTTTCTTT
D gene: TRBD2; V gene: TRBV15; J gene: TRBJ2-7; clone size: NA; CDR3 protein: CATSKASGRAGEQYF; CDR3 DNA: TGTGCCACCAGCAAGGCTAGCGGGAGGGCCGGAGAGCAGTACTTC
D gene: NA; V gene: TRBV3-1/TRBV3-2; J gene: TRBJ1-1; clone size: NA; CDR3 protein: CASSLSGPRTEAFF; CDR3 DNA: TGTGCCAGCAGCCTTTCGGGACCGAGGACTGAAGCTTTCTTT
D gene: NA; V gene: TRBV4-3; J gene: TRBJ2-7; clone size: NA; CDR3 protein: CASSQVAGNKYEQYF; CDR3 DNA: TGCGCCAGCAGCCAGGTTGCAGGGAATAAATACGAGCAGTACTTC
D gene: TRBD1; V gene: TRBV28; J gene: TRBJ1-6; clone size: NA; CDR3 protein: CASATGQGAPTYNSPLHF; CDR3 DNA: TGTGCCAGCGCAACCGGACAGGGGGCGCCTACCTATAATTCACCCCTCCACTTT
D gene: TRBD1; V gene: TRBV10-3; J gene: TRBJ2-7; clone size: NA; CDR3 protein: CATLRDRATYEQYF; CDR3 DNA: TGTGCCACATTAAGGGACAGGGCAACCTACGAGCAGTACTTC
D gene: NA; V gene: TRBV12-3/TRBV12-4; J gene: TRBJ2-5; clone size: NA; CDR3 protein: CASSSRETQYF; CDR3 DNA: TGTGCCAGCAGTTCCAGGGAGACCCAGTACTTC
D gene: NA; V gene: TRBV6-5; J gene: TRBJ1-4; clone size: NA; CDR3 protein: CASSYSREKLFF; CDR3 DNA: TGTGCCAGCAGTTACTCTAGGGAAAAACTGTTTTTT
D gene: NA; V gene: TRBV6-5; J gene: TRBJ2-7; clone size: NA; CDR3 protein: CASSGTGKRDEQYF; CDR3 DNA: TGTGCCAGCTCCGGGACGGGGAAACGGGACGAGCAGTACTTC